Each of the 12 T cell receptor beta chains below was sequenced from the same sample in a study of beta chain features in type 1 diabetes. Every isolated RNA sample was fully reverse transcribed, so sequencing captured expressed TCRB transcripts. The assay was immunoSEQ multiplex PCR, and TCRdb's table has in-frame clones only and misses some. The repertoire holds fewer than 450,000 clones, 13% seen once, with about 0.016% in the top ten. These receptors are not linked to any known antigen. Overall study findings and caveats: When Type 1 diabetes patients were examined, their TCRB CDR3s proved moderately but significantly shorter in all four CD4+ subsets.

The material sequenced was naive CD4+ T cells from blood. Every receptor here comes from a woman under 30 with type 1 diabetes.

The CDR3 reads CASSLESWRSETQYF. CDR3 bases: TGTGCCAGCAGCTTGGAAAGTTGGCGGTCGGAGACCCAGTACTTC. The V and J genes are TRBV7-2 and TRBJ2-5; no clear D. V shed 3 bases and J shed 5 bases, with 16 bases lying between them. The CDR3 is 15 amino acids. Germline assignment: CDR1 SGHTA and CDR2 FQGNSA. The whole variable domain, filled in from reference TRBV7-2 and TRBJ2-5, reads GAGVSQSPSNKVTEKGKDVELRCDPISGHTALYWYRQSLGQGLEFLIYFQGNSAPDKSGLPSDRFSAERTGGSVSTLTIQRTQQEDSAVYLCASSLESWRSETQYFGPGTRLLVL.

J is TRBJ2-4 and V is TRBV4-1; 8 bases are shared with TRBD2. J gave up 2 bases and V 0 bases, and 12 bases lay outside the gene matches. The CDR3 is 19 residues long. The V gene's germline CDR1 is MGHRA and CDR2 YSYEKL. The CDR3, as DNA: TGCGCCAGCAGCCAAGATCCGGGCGGACTAGCTAAGACCAAAAACATTCAGTACTTC. This translates into CASSQDPGGLAKTKNIQYF.

The chain carries TRBV7-9 and TRBJ2-5; unclear D gene. V was cut by 2 bases and J by 5 bases, with 12 bases left in between. The germline V gene has CDR1 SEHNR and CDR2 FQNEAQ (reference sequence). The CDR3 has 14 amino acids. The DNA for the CDR3 is TGTGCCAGCAGCTTATCCCCCTCAGCGGAGACCCAGTACTTC. Its translation: CASSLSPSAETQYF.

In its sample, this clone was seen a few times. The chain uses TRBV25-1 and TRBJ2-3; 7 bases are a match to TRBD2. Germline V lookup: CDR1 MGHDK, CDR2 SYGVNS. The CDR3 has 13 amino acids. Germline trimming cut 3 bases from V and 13 bases from J; bases unmatched to any gene: 10. In DNA, the CDR3 is TGTGCCAGCAGTGAGCCGACTCCCAGCGGGAAGTATTTT. Translating it yields CASSEPTPSGKYF. The full variable domain, its missing parts supplied by reference TRBV25-1 and TRBJ2-3, is EADIYQTPRYLVIGTGKKITLECSQTMGHDKMYWYQQDPGMELHLIHYSYGVNSTEKGDLSSESTVSRIRTEHFPLTLESARPSHTSQYLCASSEPTPSGKYFGPGTRLTVL.

The V gene is TRBV5-1, the J gene TRBJ2-3; 8 bases match TRBD1. CDR3 length: 15 residues. The junction had 5 bases not matched to a gene; V was cut back by 4 bases and J by 1 base. In germline, CDR1 is SGHRS, CDR2 YFSETQ. CDR3 DNA: TGCGCCAGCAGCGGACAGGGTGAACGCACAGATACGCAGTATTTT. Translating it yields CASSGQGERTDTQYF.

This clone has a handful of counts. Other DNA sequences in this specimen translate into the identical CDR3. The chain has TRBV5-1 and TRBJ1-5; TRBD1 is a possible D gene (5 bases). V lost 0 bases to trimming and J lost 2 bases, with 9 bases between them. There are 15 residues in the CDR3. CDR1 is SGHRS and CDR2 is YFSETQ in the germline V gene. CDR3 residues: CASSLAGLGNQPQHF. The CDR3 nucleotides are TGCGCCAGCAGCTTGGCAGGGCTGGGCAATCAGCCCCAGCATTTT.

The genes are TRBV2 and TRBJ2-2, with a possible D match to TRBD2 (6 bases). The V end was cut by 4 bases, the J end by 3 bases, with 12 bases between. This CDR3 is built from 15 residues. Germline CDR1 SNHLY, CDR2 FYNNEI. DNA for the CDR3: TGTGCCAGCAGTGGGAGGGGTGCGTACACCGGGGAGCTGTTTTTT. The encoded protein is CASSGRGAYTGELFF. The full variable domain, its missing parts supplied by reference TRBV2 and TRBJ2-2, is EPEVTQTPSHQVTQMGQEVILRCVPISNHLYFYWYRQILGQKVEFLVSFYNNEISEKSEIFDDQFSVERPDGSNFTLKIRSTKLEDSAMYFCASSGRGAYTGELFFGEGSRLTVL.

In this sample, this clone turned up a few times. The chain recombines TRBV5-1 with TRBJ1-2; D is unclear. The CDR3 totals 13 residues. With 0 bases removed from V and 2 bases from J, the gap between germline ends came to 5 bases. CDR1 and CDR2 from the germline V gene are SGHRS and YFSETQ. The CDR3 is CASSLDSNYGYTF. CDR3 nucleotides: TGCGCCAGCAGCTTGGACTCAAACTATGGCTACACCTTC.

The chain joins TRBV29-1 to TRBJ1-2, with D possibly being TRBD1 (6 bases). The germline V gene encodes CDR1 SQVTM and CDR2 ANQGSEA. V lost 7 bases and J 4 bases, leaving 16 bases between the germline ends. This CDR3 spans 13 amino acids. The CDR3 reads CSERRDTSYGYTF. The DNA for the CDR3 is TGCAGCGAGCGCAGGGACACCAGCTATGGCTACACCTTC.

This clone was picked up a small number of times. The chain recombines TRBV7-2 with TRBJ2-3, with TRBD1 matching over 8 bases. The V gene's germline CDR1 is SGHTA and CDR2 FQGNSA. The ends lost 3 bases at V and 4 bases at J; junction bases unmatched: 3. This CDR3 has 14 amino acids. In nucleotides, the CDR3 is TGTGCCAGCAGCTTCCGGACAGGGCCAGATACGCAGTATTTT. Protein product: CASSFRTGPDTQYF.

Points on this clone: Other DNA sequences in this sample translate to the same CDR3. The V gene is TRBV18, the J gene TRBJ1-5, with 8 bases fitting TRBD1. This CDR3 has 16 amino acids. Germline V gives CDR1 KGHSH, CDR2 LQKENI. The ends lost 0 bases at V and 4 bases at J; junction bases unmatched: 5. The CDR3 bases are TGTGCCAGCTCACCACCAGGACAGGGCGGAAATCAGCCCCAGCATTTT. Residues: CASSPPGQGGNQPQHF.

This clone was counted between two and nine times. The chain couples TRBV18 to TRBJ1-2, with 9 nucleotides matching TRBD1. The CDR3 is 15 amino acids. The germline CDR1 and CDR2 sequences are KGHSH and LQKENI. The V gene end was trimmed by 1 base and the J gene end by 4 bases; junction bases not matched to a gene: 4. This CDR3 is CASSPRGQGSYGYTF. DNA of the CDR3: TGTGCCAGCTCACCACGCGGACAGGGGAGCTATGGCTACACCTTC.